This T cell receptor beta chain was recorded in a study of blood T cell repertoires in COVID-19. On the study more broadly: Sources were T cells, B-cell-depleted T cells, or PBMCs; the material itself was cDNA or gDNA.

This clone was picked up many times. The authors' processing: The assay estimated nucleated cells by amplifying reference gene primers. TCRdb keeps only in-frame clones here, not all; method: immunoSEQ multiplex PCR. V, J and clone size were drawn from that table, and D and trimming were deduced from the DNA. The sample lists around 230,000 clones, more than 80% occurring once. Sequenced sample: peripheral blood. The clonotype originates from a man under 40 who had recovered from COVID-19.

The CDR3 DNA reads as TGTGCCAGCAGCACCTGGGACAGGCCCTACGAGCAGTACTTC. Amino acid sequence: CASSTWDRPYEQYF. The J gene is TRBJ2-7, the V gene TRBV5-6; 8 bases are shared with TRBD1. This CDR3 spans 14 amino acids. V was pared by 4 bases and J by 2 bases, with 5 bases of the junction left unmatched. CDR1 and CDR2 from the germline V gene are SGHDT and YYEEEE.